This TCR beta chain was identified in a study of T cell responses to AZD1222 COVID-19 vaccine. Sequencing was performed with immunoSEQ multiplex PCR; in TCRdb, only in-frame clones are kept and a portion is missing. Among some 140,000 clones, 90% were seen once, and the ten largest hold approximately 20%. This CDR3 contains 14 residues. The sample in question was peripheral blood, obtained on day 0 of AZD1222 vaccination. This chain joins TRBV1 and TRBJ1-5; the listed D gene, TRBD1, was not tested against the DNA. TRBV1 is deemed a pseudogene. The clonotype comes from an adult in good health. This chain's CDR3 is CTSSGPGQGQPQHF. Here the CDR3 DNA reads TGCACCAGCAGCGGGCCGGGACAGGGCCAGCCCCAGCATTTT.